This TCR beta chain was obtained from a study of response to subunit inactivated influenza vaccine. Study-level points and caveats: Few additional T cells are recruited per seasonal influenza vaccination, authors suggested.

Only one count was recorded for this clonotype. The antigen is unknown. From the RT-PCR reads, TCRdb called clonotypes with MiXCR, one entry per CDR3 protein. The table lists about 240,000 distinct CDR3 sequences, 12% of them singletons. Trimming removed 6 bases at V and 0 bases at J, with 14 bases between. CDR3 length equals 15 residues. In germline, CDR1 is MGHRA, CDR2 YSYEKL. Sequenced material: non-naive T cells sorted from PBMCs, taken approximately 15 days before vaccination. This chain connects TRBV4-1 to TRBJ1-1, with D perhaps matching TRBD1 (5 bases). The receptor was derived from a man aged 45 to 65 who received an inactivated influenza vaccine. CDR3 residues: CASSPRGLMNTEAFF. The CDR3, as DNA: TGCGCCAGCAGTCCAAGGGGACTGATGAACACTGAAGCTTTCTTT.